These 24 T cell receptor beta chains share one sample of origin, sequenced in a study of shared clonotypes between healthy human individuals (dated by TCRdb to the early 2020s). Library prep was done by the immunoSEQ multiplex PCR assay. Not all clones reach the TCRdb copy of this immuneACCESS table, which keeps in-frame sequences only. Checked studies attribute under half of the gap to unresolved V genes and leave the rest unexplained. Present in this sample are approximately 2.5 million clones, 80% to 95% of which were seen just once. Of the sample, about 0.34% is held by the ten largest clones. The sample was naive CD4+ T cells from PBMCs. In the paper's terms, the cell subset or site label means: CD45RA+ positively selected. These TCRs come from a young man in good health. Some clones in this sample may be carry-over from other donors' samples.

This chain connects TRBV28 to TRBJ2-7, with 7 nucleotides matching TRBD1. Trimming cost V 3 bases and J 4 bases; bases outside gene matches: 6. The V gene's germline CDR1 is MDHEN and CDR2 SYDVKM. The CDR3 is 14 residues long. CDR3 DNA: TGTGCCAGCAGTTTCGGTTCGACAGGGTACGAGCAGTACTTC. This sequence encodes CASSFGSTGYEQYF. Full variable domain (rest looked up from reference TRBV28 and TRBJ2-7): DVKVTQSSRYLVKRTGEKVFLECVQDMDHENMFWYRQDPGLGLRLIYFSYDVKMKEKGDIPEGYSVSREKKERFSLILESASTNQTSMYLCASSFGSTGYEQYFGPGTRLTVT.

The chain employs TRBV6-1 and TRBJ2-1, with 15 bases that match TRBD2. The CDR3 length is 19 residues. V lost 3 bases, J lost 6 bases, and 12 bases stayed unmatched. In germline, CDR1 is MNHNS, CDR2 SASEGT. CDR3 coding DNA: TGTGCCAGCAGTGACGCCGCCGGGACTAGCGGGAGGTGGAGCAATGAGCAGTTCTTC. This codes for CASSDAAGTSGRWSNEQFF.

This clone was counted between two and nine times. J is TRBJ1-1 and V is TRBV12-5; D is uncertain. CDR1 and CDR2 (germline): LGHNT, FRNRAP. This CDR3 has 14 residues. The ends were cut back, 2 bases at V and 5 bases at J, with 12 bases in the middle. CDR3 region: CASGLSWRGTEAFF. CDR3 nucleotides: TGTGCTAGTGGTTTGTCTTGGCGAGGGACTGAAGCTTTCTTT.

J is TRBJ1-1 and V is TRBV19; D may be TRBD1 (5 bases). Trimming shortened V by 7 bases and J by 3 bases, and 18 bases separated the two germline ends. Germline lookup yields CDR1 LNHDA and CDR2 SQIVND (reference sequence). The CDR3 has 15 amino acids. CDR3 sequence (DNA): TGTGCCAGTACCTCATTGGGGCGGGCGGACACTGAAGCTTTCTTT. Protein product: CASTSLGRADTEAFF. Complete variable domain (other parts from reference TRBV19 and TRBJ1-1): DGGITQSPKYLFRKEGQNVTLSCEQNLNHDAMYWYRQDPGQGLRLIYYSQIVNDFQKGDIAEGYSVSREKKESFPLTVTSAQKNPTAFYLCASTSLGRADTEAFFGQGTRLTVV.

The genes are TRBV4-1 and TRBJ1-1; 8 bases match TRBD1. From germline, CDR1 is MGHRA and CDR2 YSYEKL. The CDR3 is 13 residues long. J gave up 12 bases and V 0 bases, and 6 bases lay outside the gene matches. DNA of the CDR3: TGCGCCAGCAGCCAAGATGCAGGGGGCAGTCCTTTCTTT. Translation gives CASSQDAGGSPFF.

A single count supports this clone. The gene calls are TRBV9 and TRBJ1-3; possibly TRBD1 for D (6 bases). The CDR3 runs 17 residues. Germline V CDR1 and CDR2: SGDLS, YYNGEE. The ends were cut back, 4 bases at V and 2 bases at J, with 19 bases in the middle. The CDR3 region has the DNA TGTGCCAGCAGCCCCAAAGTTTCCGGGACAACTGGAAACACCATATATTTT. It translates to CASSPKVSGTTGNTIYF.

This chain uses TRBV20-1 with TRBJ2-1, with D possibly matching TRBD1 (6 bases). Germline V CDR1 and CDR2: DFQATT, SNEGSKA (reference sequence). V lost 1 base, J lost 12 bases, and 10 bases lay in between. The CDR3 is 11 amino acids. CDR3 nucleotide sequence: TGCAGTGCTAGAGGGGGGCCAGGGCAGTTCTTC. This codes for CSARGGPGQFF.

This chain uses TRBV7-9 with TRBJ1-1, with D perhaps matching TRBD1 (5 bases). The germline V and J ends were trimmed by 4 bases and 8 bases, with 11 bases remaining between them. The CDR3 length is 12 residues. The germline V gene encodes CDR1 SEHNR and CDR2 FQNEAQ (reference sequence). The CDR3, as DNA: TGTGCCAGCAGCTCCGTGACAGAAGAAGCTTTCTTT. This gives the protein CASSSVTEEAFF.

This rearrangement joins TRBV7-9 to TRBJ2-7; D not certain. V was shortened by 6 bases and J by 6 bases, with 12 bases between the two germline ends. This CDR3 comprises 12 residues. Germline V gene data show CDR1 as SEHNR and CDR2 as FQNEAQ (reference sequence). The CDR3 coding sequence is TGTGCCAGCAGTCCAATGCCCTCCGAGCAGTACTTC. Amino acid sequence: CASSPMPSEQYF.

This chain uses TRBV28 with TRBJ1-2, with D possibly being TRBD1 (5 bases). The CDR3 runs to 12 residues. V lost 3 bases, J lost 6 bases, and 8 bases lay in between. Germline assignment: CDR1 MDHEN and CDR2 SYDVKM. The CDR3 region is CASSLGPNGYTF. Written as DNA, the CDR3 is TGTGCCAGCAGTTTGGGACCGAATGGCTACACCTTC.

This clone was seen once. The chain has TRBV28 and TRBJ2-5, with TRBD2 matching 13 bases. Germline V gives CDR1 MDHEN, CDR2 SYDVKM. V lost 5 bases, J lost 4 bases, and 7 bases stayed unmatched. This CDR3 has 16 amino acids. This CDR3 is CASSPGLAGDRETQYF. The CDR3 bases are TGTGCCAGCAGTCCCGGACTAGCGGGAGATAGAGAGACCCAGTACTTC.

About this clone itself: Other DNA sequences from this sample encode an identical CDR3 as well. V gene TRBV5-1 combines with J gene TRBJ2-7, with TRBD2 matching over 9 bases. V was pared by 5 bases and J by 2 bases, with 5 bases of the junction left unmatched. Germline V CDR1 and CDR2: SGHRS, YFSETQ. CDR3 size: 14 residues. CDR3 bases: TGCGCCAGCAGTTTAGGACTAGCGCCCTACGAGCAGTACTTC. Its protein product is CASSLGLAPYEQYF.

As DNA, the CDR3 is TGCGCCAGCAGCTCGGCGGTTGAGAAAGAGACCCAGTACTTC. It yields the protein CASSSAVEKETQYF. V is TRBV5-1 and J is TRBJ2-5; D is unresolved. The CDR3 contains 14 residues. CDR1 is SGHRS, CDR2 YFSETQ, per germline. Trimming stripped 3 bases from V and 3 bases from J, with 12 bases between.

The chain's CDR3 is CASSKDSSTDTQYF. In DNA form, the CDR3 reads TGCGCCAGCAGTAAGGACAGCAGCACAGATACGCAGTATTTT. The chain joins TRBV5-1 to TRBJ2-3, with D possibly being TRBD1 (6 bases). Deletions cut 5 bases from V and 0 bases from J, with 10 bases between. Per germline, CDR1 SGHRS and CDR2 YFSETQ. The CDR3 totals 14 residues.

The V gene is TRBV10-2, the J gene TRBJ2-5; D ambiguous. TRBJ2-7 explains the end of the DNA better; the J call may be wrong. Germline CDR1 WSHSY, CDR2 SAAADI. The length of the CDR3 is 11 residues. The CDR3 here is CASVLGHEQYF. The CDR3 DNA is TGCGCCAGCGTTTTGGGCCACGAGCAGTACTTC.

This sequence joins TRBV4-2 and TRBJ2-3; the match to TRBD2 covers 8 bases. Germline CDR1 is LGHNA and CDR2 is YNFKEQ. V shed 1 base, J shed 4 bases, and the junction held 13 bases outside the gene matches. The CDR3 contains 18 residues. The CDR3 is CASSQGPFVAGSADTQYF. The CDR3 region has the DNA TGTGCCAGCAGCCAAGGGCCATTTGTAGCGGGAAGCGCAGATACGCAGTATTTT.

Turning to this clone: Different DNA sequences within this sample yield the same CDR3. This rearrangement joins TRBV29-1 to TRBJ2-3; no definite D call. Germline-derived CDR1 and CDR2 are SQVTM and ANQGSEA. This CDR3 region has 10 residues. V was cut by 4 bases and J by 4 bases, with 3 bases left in between. The CDR3 DNA sequence: TGCAGCGTTGGGGCAGATACGCAGTATTTT. It yields the protein CSVGADTQYF.

The chain is built from TRBV27 and TRBJ2-7; possible D gene TRBD1, 6 bases. Germline V gene data show CDR1 as MNHEY and CDR2 as SMNVEV (reference sequence). V gave up 5 bases and J gave up 1 base, with 15 bases separating them. This CDR3 comprises 15 residues. The CDR3 DNA reads as TGTGCCAGCAGTCGGCAAGTAGGGGGATCCTACGAGCAGTACTTC. Protein product: CASSRQVGGSYEQYF.

As to this clone: Distinct nucleotide sequences in the sample also encode this CDR3. V and J are TRBV7-9 and TRBJ1-1; D is unresolved. Germline assignment: CDR1 SEHNR and CDR2 FQNEAQ (reference sequence). The CDR3 loop spans 13 amino acids. V dropped 2 bases and J dropped 1 base, with 5 bases sitting between them. The CDR3 protein is CASSLTENTEAFF. In DNA, the CDR3 is TGTGCCAGCAGCTTAACAGAGAACACTGAAGCTTTCTTT. Based on the CDR3 plus reference TRBV7-9 and TRBJ1-1, the full variable domain is DTGVSQNPRHKITKRGQNVTFRCDPISEHNRLYWYRQTLGQGPEFLTYFQNEAQLEKSRLLSDRFSAERPKGSFSTLEIQRTEQGDSAMYLCASSLTENTEAFFGQGTRLTVV.

The rearrangement joins TRBV7-9 to TRBJ2-1; 13 nucleotides match TRBD2. The junction had 10 bases not matched to a gene; V was cut back by 5 bases and J by 0 bases. This CDR3 comprises 19 residues. The V gene's germline CDR1 is SEHNR and CDR2 FQNEAQ (reference sequence). The CDR3 reads CASSTPGLAGLTSYNEQFF. CDR3 DNA sequence: TGTGCCAGCAGCACACCGGGACTAGCGGGATTAACCTCCTACAATGAGCAGTTCTTC.

This chain connects TRBV7-2 to TRBJ2-7; 8 bases are shared with TRBD2. This CDR3 contains 18 residues. The germline V gene has CDR1 SGHTA and CDR2 FQGNSA. V lost 5 bases to trimming and J lost 2 bases; unmatched junction nucleotides: 17. CDR3 bases: TGTGCCAGCAGCCCCCCGTGGGAGAGCGGGAGACCACCCTACGAGCAGTACTTC. Translation: CASSPPWESGRPPYEQYF.

The chain uses TRBV4-1 and TRBJ1-2; 9 bases map to TRBD1. V was clipped by 4 bases and J by 3 bases; unmatched bases: 12. The length of the CDR3 is 17 residues. Germline V lookup: CDR1 MGHRA, CDR2 YSYEKL. CDR3 sequence (DNA): TGCGCCAGCAGCCTCCGACTACAGGGGGCCGGGGACTATGGCTACACCTTC. Residues: CASSLRLQGAGDYGYTF.

As to this clone: Other DNA variants within this sample encode the same CDR3. The gene calls are TRBV28 and TRBJ1-2; the D is unclear. The CDR3 is made up of 11 amino acids. CDR1 MDHEN and CDR2 SYDVKM come from the germline V gene. Trimming pared 8 bases from V and 0 bases from J, leaving 4 bases between. CDR3 sequence reads: CASGSNYGYTF. CDR3 sequence (DNA): TGTGCCAGCGGTTCTAACTATGGCTACACCTTC.

This rearrangement joins TRBV5-1 to TRBJ1-1, with TRBD1 identical over 8 bases. The ends lost 7 bases at V and 3 bases at J; junction bases unmatched: 8. The germline CDR1 and CDR2 sequences are SGHRS and YFSETQ. This CDR3 contains 14 residues. This CDR3 is CASASQGADTEAFF. For the CDR3, the DNA is TGCGCCAGCGCCAGTCAGGGGGCTGACACTGAAGCTTTCTTT.